The 15 T cell receptor beta chains reported below all come from one sample, sequenced in a study of OX40 agonist ivuxolimab in advanced cancers. Library generation was performed with the immunoSEQ multiplex PCR assay. The table was pulled from immuneACCESS by TCRdb, which kept in-frame rearrangements only. Such tables lose some clones; where checked, under half of the loss comes from unresolved V genes, and the rest has no known cause. The sample has 80,000 to 85,000 clones on record, about 86% of them singletons. Over 5% of the sample goes to the ten largest clones. The sequences come from CD4+ or CD8+ T cells sorted from blood, collected in a trial of the OX40 agonist ivuxolimab. The receptors shown here come from an adult with an advanced solid tumor such as melanoma, head and neck, liver or kidney cancer.

This chain joins TRBV7-9 and TRBJ2-5; 8 bases agree with TRBD1. V was pared by 5 bases and J by 3 bases, with 5 bases of the junction left unmatched. Germline lookup yields CDR1 SEHNR and CDR2 FQNEAQ (reference sequence). This CDR3 contains 14 residues. The CDR3 coding sequence is TGTGCCAGCAGCCCTCGGACAGGGAAAGAGACCCAGTACTTC. Encoded protein: CASSPRTGKETQYF.

This CDR3 is CAWSSLAVSTDTQYF. For the CDR3, the DNA is TGTGCCTGGAGTTCACTAGCGGTTAGCACAGATACGCAGTATTTT. This chain uses TRBV30 with TRBJ2-3; 8 positions match TRBD2. Germline V gene lookup returns CDR1 GTSNPN and CDR2 SVGIG (reference sequence). V dropped 2 bases and J dropped 0; count of bases not matched to a gene: 4. CDR3 length: 15 amino acids. Using reference TRBV30 and TRBJ2-3 for the parts outside the CDR3, the full variable domain is SQTIHQWPATLVQPVGSPLSLECTVEGTSNPNLYWYRQAAGRGLQLLFYSVGIGQISSEVPQNLSASRPQDRQFILSSKKLLLSDSGFYLCAWSSLAVSTDTQYFGPGTRLTVL.

V usage is TRBV21-1 and J usage is TRBJ1-6. TRBV21-1 is a pseudogene segment. CDR3 length equals 16 residues. CDR3 sequence (DNA): TGTGCCAGCAGCGGATTGGGGGTGGCCTATAATTCACCCCTCCACTTT. Its protein product is CASSGLGVAYNSPLHF.

This rearrangement joins TRBV2 to TRBJ2-7; 8 bases fit TRBD1. Germline lookup yields CDR1 SNHLY and CDR2 FYNNEI. The CDR3 is 12 residues long. V shed 6 bases and J 3 bases; nucleotides not matched to a gene: 1. The CDR3 region has the DNA TGTGCCAGCAGCGGACAGGGCTACGAGCAGTACGTC. Translation: CASSGQGYEQYV.

The V gene is TRBV27, the J gene TRBJ1-2, with D maybe TRBD1 (6 bases). In germline, CDR1 is MNHEY, CDR2 SMNVEV (reference sequence). The V gene lost 3 bases and the J gene lost 7 bases, with 18 bases spanning the gap. This CDR3 contains 15 residues. This CDR3 reads CASSLADSTRTGYTF. Here the CDR3 DNA reads TGTGCCAGCAGTTTGGCGGACAGCACAAGGACTGGCTACACCTTC.

This chain joins TRBV9 and TRBJ2-5; D may be TRBD1 (6 bases). The assigned J gene may be wrong: the sequence end matches TRBJ2-7 better. The germline gives CDR1 SGDLS, CDR2 YYNGEE. This CDR3 comprises 17 residues. The chain's CDR3 is CASSTGQQGAGLYEQYF. Here the CDR3 DNA reads TGTGCCAGCAGTACGGGACAACAGGGTGCGGGTCTCTACGAGCAGTACTTC.

This clone was seen only once. The genes are TRBV28 and TRBJ1-2, with TRBD1 identical over 7 bases. Per germline, CDR1 MDHEN and CDR2 SYDVKM. CDR3 length: 13 amino acids. V lost 8 bases and J lost 0; bases outside the gene matches: 3. This chain's CDR3 is CASRDRANYGYTF. The CDR3 nucleotides read TGTGCCAGCCGGGACAGAGCTAACTATGGCTACACCTTC.

This clone was detected a few times. V usage is TRBV10-3 and J usage is TRBJ1-2, with 10 bases identical to TRBD1. Per germline, CDR1 ENHRY and CDR2 SYGVKD. V gave up 7 bases and J gave up 7 bases; unmatched junction bases: 3. This CDR3 is 12 amino acids long. CDR3 amino acids: CAITRTGGGYTF. The CDR3 DNA follows: TGTGCCATCACTCGGACAGGGGGTGGCTACACCTTC.

This clone has just a few counts. The genes are TRBV5-1 and TRBJ1-5; D perhaps matches TRBD1 (5 bases). Trimming cost V 0 bases and J 3 bases, with 13 bases left between them. Looked up from germline, CDR1 is SGHRS and CDR2 is YFSETQ. The CDR3 is 16 amino acids. CDR3 region: CASSLAPQDINQPQHF. The DNA of the CDR3 is TGCGCCAGCAGCTTGGCCCCACAGGATATCAATCAGCCCCAGCATTTT.

This rearrangement joins TRBV7-2 to TRBJ2-4; TRBD1 matches at 8 bases. This CDR3 is 15 amino acids long. Germline loops: CDR1 SGHTA, CDR2 FQGNSA. V lost 2 bases, J lost 2 bases, and 2 bases stayed unmatched. Written as DNA, the CDR3 is TGTGCCAGCAGCTTAACAGGGGGAACCAAAAACATTCAGTACTTC. It yields the protein CASSLTGGTKNIQYF.

The J gene is TRBJ1-5, the V gene TRBV7-9; the match to TRBD1 covers 8 bases. CDR3 length equals 17 residues. The germline V gene has CDR1 SEHNR and CDR2 FQNEAQ (reference sequence). The V segment lost 1 base and the J segment 2 bases; nucleotides outside the gene matches: 7. Here the CDR3 DNA reads TGTGCCAGCAGCTTAGTCACAGGGGGAATACGCAATCAGCCCCAGCATTTT. Its protein product is CASSLVTGGIRNQPQHF. The full variable domain, with the rest looked up from reference TRBV7-9 and TRBJ1-5, is DTGVSQNPRHKITKRGQNVTFRCDPISEHNRLYWYRQTLGQGPEFLTYFQNEAQLEKSRLLSDRFSAERPKGSFSTLEIQRTEQGDSAMYLCASSLVTGGIRNQPQHFGDGTRLSIL.

The gene calls are TRBV2 and TRBJ1-2; 7 bases align to TRBD1. The CDR3 consists of 17 residues. V dropped 8 bases and J dropped 7; count of bases not matched to a gene: 22. The V gene's germline CDR1 is SNHLY and CDR2 FYNNEI. For the CDR3, the DNA is TGTGCCAGCGAAGGGGTAGTTGGACAGGCCCCACGGGGTGGCTACACCTTC. Protein product: CASEGVVGQAPRGGYTF.

This chain connects TRBV5-1 to TRBJ2-2, with a weak D call TRBD1 (6 bases). V lost 0 bases and J 4 bases, leaving 13 bases between the germline ends. CDR3 length: 16 residues. CDR1 and CDR2 from the germline V gene are SGHRS and YFSETQ. CDR3 in amino acids: CASSLGGTRGTGELFF. CDR3 in DNA: TGCGCCAGCAGCTTGGGAGGGACCAGGGGCACCGGGGAGCTGTTTTTT.

The CDR3: CASSLRRVNNSPLHF. The CDR3, as DNA: TGTGCCAGCAGCTTGCGCCGGGTCAATAATTCACCCCTCCACTTT. The genes are TRBV5-6 and TRBJ1-6, with D hard to call. Germline CDR1 is SGHDT and CDR2 is YYEEEE. With 1 base removed from V and 5 bases from J, the gap between germline ends came to 10 bases. This CDR3 has 15 residues.

In its sample, this clone was seen once. The V gene is TRBV27, the J gene TRBJ2-7; D uncertain. Germline V gene data show CDR1 as MNHEY and CDR2 as SMNVEV (reference sequence). Deletions cut 1 base from V and 2 bases from J, with 12 bases between. The CDR3 contains 15 residues. For the CDR3, the DNA is TGTGCCAGCAGTTTATATTTCTTAGGGACCTACGAGCAGTACTTC. It is translated as CASSLYFLGTYEQYF.